These T cell receptor beta chains were read from a single sample in a study of blood T cells in healthy people across ages. TCRdb re-analysed the 5' RACE reads in MiXCR, keeping a single row per CDR3 protein. The table has 1.5 million to 2 million distinct CDR3 sequences, around 35% seen once. The sequenced sample was blood. Receptors originate from a woman aged 25-40 years in good health. The CDR3 runs from the conserved cysteine through the conserved F or W. The D gene is left open where the match is weak. The listing skips clone size in some rows; elsewhere it reads once, few, many or a size class.

v_call	d_call	j_call	cdr3_length	clone_size	cdr3_aa	cdr3_nt
TRBV4-2	.	TRBJ1-4	13	.	CASSRPWGEKLFF	TGTGCCAGCAGCAGACCCTGGGGTGAAAAACTGTTTTTT
TRBV29-1	.	TRBJ2-1	15	few	CSVEVVGRAYNEQFF	TGCAGCGTTGAAGTCGTGGGCAGGGCGTACAATGAGCAGTTCTTC
TRBV29-1	TRBD1	TRBJ1-1	15	.	CSVRTWRQGRTEAFF	TGCAGCGTCCGCACTTGGCGACAGGGGCGCACTGAAGCTTTCTTT
TRBV20-1	.	TRBJ2-7	14	.	CSARPGSPPHEQYF	TGCAGTGCTCGCCCTGGGTCTCCGCCACACGAGCAGTACTTC
TRBV11-1	TRBD2	TRBJ2-5	21	few	CASSLLLELPGLAGVQETQYF	TGTGCCAGCAGCTTGCTACTAGAGTTGCCGGGACTAGCGGGGGTCCAAGAGACCCAGTACTTC
TRBV30	.	TRBJ2-7	12	many	CAWGPKPYEQYF	TGTGCCTGGGGCCCGAAGCCCTACGAGCAGTACTTC
TRBV10-3	TRBD1	TRBJ2-4	14	.	CAISESTGESIQYF	TGTGCCATCAGTGAGTCCACAGGGGAAAGCATTCAGTACTTC
TRBV5-6	.	TRBJ2-7	17	.	CASSHAYRSQGSYEQYF	TGTGCCAGCAGCCACGCCTATAGATCTCAGGGGTCCTACGAGCAGTACTTC
TRBV7-9	.	TRBJ2-3	15	few	CASSLALVERDTQYF	TGTGCCAGCAGCTTAGCGCTAGTAGAAAGAGATACGCAGTATTTT
TRBV29-1	TRBD1	TRBJ1-2	11	many	CSVGQGAYYTF	TGCAGCGTTGGACAGGGGGCATACTACACCTTC
TRBV28	TRBD2	TRBJ2-1	19	few	CASSLGSHSGRWSYNEQFF	TGTGCCAGCAGTTTGGGTTCCCATAGCGGGAGATGGTCCTACAATGAGCAGTTCTTC
TRBV12-3/TRBV12-4	TRBD2	TRBJ2-5	15	few	CASSFLGGGDETQYF	TGTGCCAGCAGTTTTCTAGGCGGGGGGGACGAGACCCAGTACTTC
TRBV2	TRBD1	TRBJ2-5	16	.	CASSDGQGGFLETQYF	TGTGCCAGCAGTGACGGACAGGGTGGGTTTTTGGAGACCCAGTACTTC
TRBV12-3/TRBV12-4	.	TRBJ1-1	13	.	CASSLMWGTEAFF	TGTGCCAGCAGTTTGATGTGGGGCACTGAAGCTTTCTTT
TRBV5-1	.	TRBJ2-1	15	few	CASSLEGPGMDEQFF	TGCGCCAGCAGCTTGGAGGGACCCGGGATGGATGAGCAGTTCTTC
TRBV12-3/TRBV12-4	TRBD1	TRBJ2-2	16	.	CASSLALGGETGELFF	TGTGCCAGCAGTTTAGCGCTAGGGGGCGAGACCGGGGAGCTGTTTTTT
TRBV20-1	.	TRBJ2-3	14	.	CSAALGTITDTQYF	TGCAGTGCCGCTTTAGGGACGATCACAGATACGCAGTATTTT
TRBV2	TRBD2	TRBJ2-7	15	.	CASIKGASGIYEQYF	TGTGCCAGTATCAAAGGGGCTAGCGGGATATACGAGCAGTACTTC
TRBV27	.	TRBJ2-1	12	few	CASSSDSWEQFF	TGTGCCAGCAGTTCGGACAGTTGGGAGCAGTTCTTC
TRBV6-5	.	TRBJ2-2	16	.	CASSFVGGTNTGELFF	TGTGCCAGCAGTTTCGTGGGGGGCACGAACACCGGGGAGCTGTTTTTT
TRBV12-3/TRBV12-4	.	TRBJ2-1	13	.	CASSLPRSGEQFF	TGTGCCAGCAGTTTACCTAGAAGCGGTGAGCAGTTCTTC
TRBV5-1	TRBD2	TRBJ2-1	15	few	CASSYTSGRRNEQFF	TGCGCCAGCAGTTATACTAGCGGGAGAAGGAATGAGCAGTTCTTC
TRBV20-1	.	TRBJ1-2	12	.	CSAGRINYGYTF	TGCAGTGCGGGAAGGATTAACTATGGCTACACCTTC
TRBV4-1	.	TRBJ1-1	12	many	CASSQAYSEAFF	TGCGCCAGCAGCCAAGCTTACTCTGAAGCTTTCTTT
TRBV6-6	.	TRBJ1-2	13	.	CASSLGGSRGYTF	TGTGCCAGCAGTTTAGGGGGGTCTCGAGGCTACACCTTC
TRBV15	.	TRBJ2-3	15	few	CATSPPEGIPDTQYF	TGTGCCACCAGCCCACCGGAGGGTATCCCGGATACGCAGTATTTT
TRBV28	.	TRBJ2-1	19	few	CASSWRNVRAVSSYNEQFF	TGTGCCAGCAGTTGGCGTAACGTGCGGGCGGTGAGCTCCTACAATGAGCAGTTCTTC
TRBV2	.	TRBJ1-4	13	.	CASILGLEEKLFF	TGTGCCAGCATCTTGGGGCTCGAGGAAAAACTGTTTTTT
TRBV6-5	TRBD2	TRBJ2-3	15	.	CASSYRGGMRDTQYF	TGTGCCAGCAGTTACCGCGGGGGGATGAGGGATACGCAGTATTTT
TRBV5-1	TRBD2	TRBJ2-5	15	.	CASSSFSGDQETQYF	TGCGCCAGCAGCTCCTTTAGCGGGGACCAAGAGACCCAGTACTTC
TRBV5-1	.	TRBJ2-1	15	.	CASSPGQIFYNEQFF	TGCGCCAGCAGCCCTGGACAGATATTCTACAATGAGCAGTTCTTC
TRBV2	TRBD2	TRBJ2-1	18	.	CASTLGLAGGPFLDEQFF	TGTGCCAGCACACTAGGACTAGCGGGAGGGCCATTTTTGGATGAGCAGTTCTTC
TRBV18	.	TRBJ1-2	14	few	CASSPSAGGVGYTF	TGTGCCAGCTCACCCTCGGCCGGGGGAGTAGGCTACACCTTC
TRBV29-1	TRBD2	TRBJ2-1	16	many	CSDHQGLAGVGNEQFF	TGCAGCGACCACCAAGGTCTAGCGGGGGTTGGGAATGAGCAGTTCTTC
TRBV20-1	TRBD2	TRBJ2-3	16	few	CSARGPAGEFTDTQYF	TGCAGTGCTAGAGGACCCGCGGGGGAGTTCACAGATACGCAGTATTTT
TRBV20-1	.	TRBJ2-7	12	.	CSAREAGYEQYF	TGCAGTGCTAGAGAGGCGGGCTACGAGCAGTACTTC
TRBV5-6	.	TRBJ2-1	14	.	CASSFLSGYNEQFF	TGTGCCAGCAGCTTTCTGTCCGGATACAATGAGCAGTTCTTC
TRBV20-1	TRBD2	TRBJ2-1	18	few	CSARDAGLAGAYYNEQFF	TGCAGTGCTAGAGATGCCGGGCTAGCGGGAGCTTACTACAATGAGCAGTTCTTC
TRBV20-1	.	TRBJ2-7	12	many	CSAMAGTYEQYF	TGCAGTGCTATGGCAGGAACCTACGAGCAGTACTTC
TRBV14	TRBD2	TRBJ2-3	16	.	CASSQGSGGLTDTQYF	TGTGCCAGCAGCCAAGGGAGCGGGGGGCTCACAGATACGCAGTATTTT